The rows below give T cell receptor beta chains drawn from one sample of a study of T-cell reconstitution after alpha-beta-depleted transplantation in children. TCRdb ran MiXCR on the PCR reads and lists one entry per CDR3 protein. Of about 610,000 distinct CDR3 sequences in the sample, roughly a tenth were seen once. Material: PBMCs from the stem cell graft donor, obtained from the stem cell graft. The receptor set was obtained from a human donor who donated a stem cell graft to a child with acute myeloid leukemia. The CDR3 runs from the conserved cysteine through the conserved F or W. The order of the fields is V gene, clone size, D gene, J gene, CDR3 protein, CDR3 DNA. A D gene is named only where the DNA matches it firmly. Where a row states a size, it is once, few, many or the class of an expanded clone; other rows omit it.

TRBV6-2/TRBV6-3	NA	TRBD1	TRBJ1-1	CASSHGTGTEAFF	TGTGCCAGCAGCCACGGGACAGGCACTGAAGCTTTCTTT
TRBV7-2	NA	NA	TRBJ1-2	CASSVLQTGYTF	TGTGCCAGCAGCGTCTTGCAGACTGGCTACACCTTC
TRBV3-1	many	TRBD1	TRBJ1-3	CASSQGGTASGNTIYF	TGTGCCAGCAGCCAAGGAGGGACAGCTTCTGGAAACACCATATATTTT
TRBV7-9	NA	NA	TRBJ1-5	CSSSNSTEEGQPQHF	TGTTCCAGCAGTAACTCGACGGAGGAGGGGCAGCCCCAGCATTTT
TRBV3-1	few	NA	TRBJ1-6	CASSQGLLTGSPLHF	TGTGCCAGCAGCCAGGGTCTACTAACTGGTTCACCCCTCCACTTT
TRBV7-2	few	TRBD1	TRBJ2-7	CASSFPTGATGGYEQYF	TGTGCCAGCAGCTTCCCTACAGGGGCTACGGGCGGGTACGAGCAGTACTTC
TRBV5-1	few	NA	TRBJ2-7	CASSLANLGLLRGNEQYF	TGCGCCAGCAGCTTGGCCAATTTGGGGTTGCTCCGGGGTAACGAGCAGTACTTC
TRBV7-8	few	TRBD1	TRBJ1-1	CASSLEEGQGKTEAFF	TGTGCCAGCAGCTTAGAAGAGGGACAGGGGAAGACTGAAGCTTTCTTT
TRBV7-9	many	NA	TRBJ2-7	CASSLAGGRREQYF	TGTGCCAGCAGCTTAGCGGGAGGTAGGCGCGAGCAGTACTTC
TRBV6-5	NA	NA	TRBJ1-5	CASRKMNAEWTQHF	TGTGCCAGCAGAAAAATGAACGCCGAGTGGACCCAGCATTTT
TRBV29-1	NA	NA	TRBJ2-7	CSVGKGEQYF	TGCAGCGTTGGAAAGGGCGAGCAGTACTTC
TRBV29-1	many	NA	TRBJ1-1	CSGSQGGSTEAFF	TGCAGCGGGTCACAGGGAGGGAGCACTGAAGCTTTCTTT
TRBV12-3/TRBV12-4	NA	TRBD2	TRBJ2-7	CASRSSGGTYEQYF	TGTGCCAGCAGGTCTAGCGGGGGGACCTACGAGCAGTACTTC
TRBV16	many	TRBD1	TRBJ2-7	CASSHTNRGGGEQYF	TGTGCCAGCAGCCATACTAACAGGGGTGGAGGCGAGCAGTACTTC
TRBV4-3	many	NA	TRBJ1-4	CASSQAAHRATNEKLFF	TGCGCCAGCAGCCAAGCGGCGCACAGGGCAACTAATGAAAAACTGTTTTTT
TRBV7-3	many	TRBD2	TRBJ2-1	CASRGGLADYNEQFF	TGTGCCAGCAGGGGAGGACTAGCGGACTACAATGAGCAGTTCTTC
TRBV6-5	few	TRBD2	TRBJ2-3	CAIGGASGSTDTQYF	TGTGCCATTGGGGGGGCTAGCGGGAGCACAGATACGCAGTATTTT
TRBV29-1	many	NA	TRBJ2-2	CSVDRGNPGELFF	TGCAGCGTTGATCGGGGAAATCCCGGGGAGCTGTTTTTT
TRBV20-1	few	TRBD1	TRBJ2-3	CSASRTGEGTDTQYF	TGCAGTGCGAGCCGGACAGGGGAGGGCACAGATACGCAGTATTTT
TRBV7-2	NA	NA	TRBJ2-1	CASSLGRDSYNEQFF	TGTGCCAGCAGCTTAGGACGGGACTCCTACAATGAGCAGTTCTTC
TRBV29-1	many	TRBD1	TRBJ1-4	CSVAGTGEKLFF	TGCAGCGTAGCCGGGACAGGCGAAAAACTGTTTTTT